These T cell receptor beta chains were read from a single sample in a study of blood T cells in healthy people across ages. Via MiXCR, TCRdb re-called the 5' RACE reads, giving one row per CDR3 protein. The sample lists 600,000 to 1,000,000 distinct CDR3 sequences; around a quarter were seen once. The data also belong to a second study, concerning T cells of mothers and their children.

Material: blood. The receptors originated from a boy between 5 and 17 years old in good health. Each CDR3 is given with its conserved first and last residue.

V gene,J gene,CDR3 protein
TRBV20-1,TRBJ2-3,CSASGTGSTDTQYF
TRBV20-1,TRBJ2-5,CSAADSSGAMETQYF
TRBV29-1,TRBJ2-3,CSAVLSVSSTDTQYF
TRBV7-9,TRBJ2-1,CASSPGGAGGPRYNEQFF
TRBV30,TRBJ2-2,CAWSVQVANTGELFF
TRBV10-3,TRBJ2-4,CAINPGQTKNIQYF
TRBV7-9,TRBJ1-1,CASSSPGSPEAFF
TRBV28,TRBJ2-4,CASRTGSAAGAKNIQYF
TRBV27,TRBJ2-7,CASALAGGTYEQYF
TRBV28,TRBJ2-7,CASRLLGYEQYF
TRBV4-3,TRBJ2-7,CASSQDRESYEQYF
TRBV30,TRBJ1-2,CAWSPARVAALYGYTF
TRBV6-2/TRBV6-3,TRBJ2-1,CASSFRALGGNEQFF
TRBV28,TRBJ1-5,CASSFEGTTISNQPQHF
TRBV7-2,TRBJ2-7,CASSRGGVRAYKQYF
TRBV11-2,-,CASSSREGGAYEQYF
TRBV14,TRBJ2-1,CASSQHRDSFYNEQFF
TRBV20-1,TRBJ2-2,CSARDPASGGPRLFF
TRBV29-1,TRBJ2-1,CSVGARTGYNEQFF
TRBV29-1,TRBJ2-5,CSVEGGTSGNQETQYF
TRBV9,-,CASSVTVYPETQYF
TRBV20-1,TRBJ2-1,CSARLLGQANNEQFF
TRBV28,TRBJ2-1,CASSPGESYNEQFF
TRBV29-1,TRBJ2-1,CSVERANEQFF
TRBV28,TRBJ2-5,CASSPPTPGTQYF
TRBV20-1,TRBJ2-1,CSARGLAAEQFF
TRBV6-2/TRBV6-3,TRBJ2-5,CASSYLAGTQYF
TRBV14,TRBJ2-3,CASSQDGQGGITDTQYF
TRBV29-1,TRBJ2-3,CSALGADTQYF
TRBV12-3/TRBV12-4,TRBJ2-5,CASSSHRGKETQYF
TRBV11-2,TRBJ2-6,CASSLAGTALNVLTF
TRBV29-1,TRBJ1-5,CSALDPYLGRRRVDQPQHF
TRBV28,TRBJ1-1,CASSSGFFGLGTEAFF
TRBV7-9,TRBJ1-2,CASSFFQGALDGYTF
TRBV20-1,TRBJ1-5,CSARAGGGNQPQHF
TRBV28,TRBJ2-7,CASSFGTGNEQYF
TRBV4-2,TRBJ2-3,CASSQVGTSENTDTQYF
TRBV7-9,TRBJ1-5,CASSVEGINQPQHF
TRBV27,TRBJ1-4,CASSEYGRLGEKLFF
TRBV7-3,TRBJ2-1,CASSSGLAGHEQFF
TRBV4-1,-,CASSRTRGLAGSYNEQFF
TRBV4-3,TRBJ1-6,CASSQDRGYTPLHF
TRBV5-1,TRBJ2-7,CASSLTDRVYEQYF
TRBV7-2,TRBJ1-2,CASSPMTSGYGYTF
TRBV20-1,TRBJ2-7,CSAELGHFPEQYF
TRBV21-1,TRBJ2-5,CASSKDSETQYF
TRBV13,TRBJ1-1,CASSQGRRVNTEAFF
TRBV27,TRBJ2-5,CASSTQRRGETQYF
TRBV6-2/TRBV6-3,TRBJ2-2,CASIVTQAGGTNTGELFF
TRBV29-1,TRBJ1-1,CSVGTVTEAFF
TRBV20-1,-,CSARRDRSFGEQYF
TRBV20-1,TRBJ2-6,CSASRSSGANVLTF
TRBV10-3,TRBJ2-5,CAIGAGTQETQYF
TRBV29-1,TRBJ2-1,CSVEVFTSGSVGEQFF
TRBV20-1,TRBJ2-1,CSAGLAGAPPFF
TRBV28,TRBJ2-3,CASSLGPRNPHTDTQYF
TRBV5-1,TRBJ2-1,CASSLMGGGASNEQFF
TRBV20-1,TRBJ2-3,CSARDKPSGGRTDTQYF
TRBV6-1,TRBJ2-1,CASRIRPGQSYNEQFF
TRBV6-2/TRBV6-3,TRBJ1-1,CATLAGSGGNTEAFF